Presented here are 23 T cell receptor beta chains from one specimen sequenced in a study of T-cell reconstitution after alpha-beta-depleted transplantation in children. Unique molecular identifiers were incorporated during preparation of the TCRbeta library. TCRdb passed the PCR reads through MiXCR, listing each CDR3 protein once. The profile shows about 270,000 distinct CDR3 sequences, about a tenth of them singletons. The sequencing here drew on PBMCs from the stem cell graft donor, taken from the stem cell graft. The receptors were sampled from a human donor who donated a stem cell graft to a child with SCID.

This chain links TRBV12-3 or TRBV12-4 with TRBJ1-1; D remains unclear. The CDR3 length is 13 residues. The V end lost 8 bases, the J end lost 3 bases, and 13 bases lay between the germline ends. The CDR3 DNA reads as TGTGCCAGCGGCCTAAGCTTATACACTGAAGCTTTCTTT. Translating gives CASGLSLYTEAFF.

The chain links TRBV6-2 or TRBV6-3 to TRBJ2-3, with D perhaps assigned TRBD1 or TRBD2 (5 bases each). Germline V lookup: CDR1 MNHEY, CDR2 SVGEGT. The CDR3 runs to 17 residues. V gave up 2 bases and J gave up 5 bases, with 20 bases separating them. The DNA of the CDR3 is TGTGCCAGCAGTTACCACCTGGAGCGGTGGGGCCGAGATACGCAGTATTTT. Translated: CASSYHLERWGRDTQYF.

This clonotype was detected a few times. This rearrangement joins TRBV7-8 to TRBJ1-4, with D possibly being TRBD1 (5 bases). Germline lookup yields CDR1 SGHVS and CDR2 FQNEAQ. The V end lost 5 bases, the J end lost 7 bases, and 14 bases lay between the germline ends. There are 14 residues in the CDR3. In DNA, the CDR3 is TGTGCCAGCAGCATTCAGGGTGGGAGTGAAAAACTGTTTTTT. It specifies CASSIQGGSEKLFF.

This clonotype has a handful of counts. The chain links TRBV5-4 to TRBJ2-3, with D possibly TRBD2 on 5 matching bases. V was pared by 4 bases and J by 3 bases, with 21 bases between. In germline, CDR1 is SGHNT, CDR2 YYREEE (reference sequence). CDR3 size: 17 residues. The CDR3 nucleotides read TGTGCCAGCAGCCCCTCGGGCGGGCTAGTAGGAACAGATACGCAGTATTTT. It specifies CASSPSGGLVGTDTQYF.

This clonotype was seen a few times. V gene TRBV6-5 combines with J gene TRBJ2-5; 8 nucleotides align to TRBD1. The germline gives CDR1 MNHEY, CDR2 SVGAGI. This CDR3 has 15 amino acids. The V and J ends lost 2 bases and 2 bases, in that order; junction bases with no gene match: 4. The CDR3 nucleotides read TGTGCCAGCAGTTACCCTGGACAGGGTCAAGAGACCCAGTACTTC. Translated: CASSYPGQGQETQYF.

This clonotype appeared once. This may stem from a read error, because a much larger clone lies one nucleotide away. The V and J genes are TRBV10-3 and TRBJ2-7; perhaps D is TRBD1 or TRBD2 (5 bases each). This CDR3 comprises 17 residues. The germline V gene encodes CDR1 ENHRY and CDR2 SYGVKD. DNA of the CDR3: TGTGCCGTCAGTGAGTCGAGCGGCAGGGTGGGCTCCTACGAGCAGTACTTC. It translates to CAVSESSGRVGSYEQYF.

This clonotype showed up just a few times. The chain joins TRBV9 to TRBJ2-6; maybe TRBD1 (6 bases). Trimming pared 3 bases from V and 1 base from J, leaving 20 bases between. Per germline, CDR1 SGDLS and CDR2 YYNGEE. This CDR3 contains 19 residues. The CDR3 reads CASSEQGPTLYSGANVLTF. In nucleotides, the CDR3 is TGTGCCAGCAGCGAGCAGGGGCCCACGTTATATTCTGGGGCCAACGTCCTGACTTTC.

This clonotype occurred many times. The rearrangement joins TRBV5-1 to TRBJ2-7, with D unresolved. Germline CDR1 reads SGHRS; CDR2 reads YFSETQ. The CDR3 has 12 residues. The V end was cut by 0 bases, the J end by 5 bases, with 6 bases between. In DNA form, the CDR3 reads TGCGCCAGCAGCTTGGGCCCAGACGAGCAGTACTTC. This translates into CASSLGPDEQYF. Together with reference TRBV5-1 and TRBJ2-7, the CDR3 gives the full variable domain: KAGVTQTPRYLIKTRGQQVTLSCSPISGHRSVSWYQQTPGQGLQFLFEYFSETQRNKGNFPGRFSGRQFSNSRSEMNVSTLELGDSALYLCASSLGPDEQYFGPGTRLTVT.

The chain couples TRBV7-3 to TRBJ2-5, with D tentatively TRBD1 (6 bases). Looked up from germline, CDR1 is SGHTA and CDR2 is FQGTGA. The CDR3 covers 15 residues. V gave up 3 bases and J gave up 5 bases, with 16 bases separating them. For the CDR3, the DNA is TGTGCCAGCAGCTTCACTGGTGGGGGCCGGGAGACCCAGTACTTC. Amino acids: CASSFTGGGRETQYF. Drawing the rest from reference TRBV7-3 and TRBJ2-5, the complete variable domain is GAGVSQTPSNKVTEKGKYVELRCDPISGHTALYWYRQSLGQGPEFLIYFQGTGAADDSGLPNDRFFAVRPEGSVSTLKIQRTERGDSAVYLCASSFTGGGRETQYFGPGTRLLVL.

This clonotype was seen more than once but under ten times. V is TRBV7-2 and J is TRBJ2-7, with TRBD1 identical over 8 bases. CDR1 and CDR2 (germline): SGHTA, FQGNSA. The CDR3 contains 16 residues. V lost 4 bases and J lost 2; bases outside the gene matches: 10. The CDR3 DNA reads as TGTGCCAGCAGCTCTCATACAGGGGGGATGACCTACGAGCAGTACTTC. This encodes CASSSHTGGMTYEQYF.

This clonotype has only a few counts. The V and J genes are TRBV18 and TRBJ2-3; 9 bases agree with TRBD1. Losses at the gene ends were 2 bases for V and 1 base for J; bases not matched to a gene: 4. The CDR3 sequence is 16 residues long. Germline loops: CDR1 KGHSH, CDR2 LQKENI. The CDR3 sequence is CASSPEWTGGTDTQYF. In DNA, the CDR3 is TGTGCCAGCTCACCAGAATGGACAGGGGGCACAGATACGCAGTATTTT.

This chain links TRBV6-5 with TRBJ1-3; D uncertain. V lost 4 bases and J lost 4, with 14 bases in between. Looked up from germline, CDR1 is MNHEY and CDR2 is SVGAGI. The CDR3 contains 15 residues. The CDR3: CASSSAPSRGNTIYF. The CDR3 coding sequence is TGTGCCAGCAGTTCGGCCCCTTCGCGGGGAAACACCATATATTTT.

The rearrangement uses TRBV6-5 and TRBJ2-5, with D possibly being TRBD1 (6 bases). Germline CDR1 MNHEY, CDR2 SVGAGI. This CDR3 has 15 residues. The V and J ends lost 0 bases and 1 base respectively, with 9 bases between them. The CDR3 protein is CASSYSGTLQETQYF. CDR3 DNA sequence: TGTGCCAGCAGTTACTCGGGGACACTCCAAGAGACCCAGTACTTC.

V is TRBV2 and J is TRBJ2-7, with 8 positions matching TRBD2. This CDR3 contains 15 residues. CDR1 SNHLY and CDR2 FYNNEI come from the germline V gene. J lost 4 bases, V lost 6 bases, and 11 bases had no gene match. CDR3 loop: CASSTFPGLDYEQYF. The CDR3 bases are TGTGCCAGCAGCACCTTCCCGGGACTAGATTACGAGCAGTACTTC. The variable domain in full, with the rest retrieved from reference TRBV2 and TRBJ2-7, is EPEVTQTPSHQVTQMGQEVILRCVPISNHLYFYWYRQILGQKVEFLVSFYNNEISEKSEIFDDQFSVERPDGSNFTLKIRSTKLEDSAMYFCASSTFPGLDYEQYFGPGTRLTVT.

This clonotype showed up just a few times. The CDR3 loop reads CASSREEGATEAFF. CDR3 sequence (DNA): TGTGCCAGCAGCCGTGAGGAAGGGGCCACTGAAGCTTTCTTT. This chain links TRBV3-1 with TRBJ1-1, with D perhaps TRBD1 (5 bases). The CDR3 consists of 14 residues. Germline CDR1 reads LGHDT; CDR2 reads YNNKEL (reference sequence). V lost 4 bases to trimming and J lost 4 bases, with 13 bases between them.

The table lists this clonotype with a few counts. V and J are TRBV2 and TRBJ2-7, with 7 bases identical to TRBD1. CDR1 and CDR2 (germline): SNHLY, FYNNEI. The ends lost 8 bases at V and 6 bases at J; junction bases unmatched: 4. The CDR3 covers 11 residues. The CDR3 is CASWDRAEQYF. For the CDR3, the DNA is TGTGCCAGCTGGGACAGAGCCGAGCAGTACTTC.

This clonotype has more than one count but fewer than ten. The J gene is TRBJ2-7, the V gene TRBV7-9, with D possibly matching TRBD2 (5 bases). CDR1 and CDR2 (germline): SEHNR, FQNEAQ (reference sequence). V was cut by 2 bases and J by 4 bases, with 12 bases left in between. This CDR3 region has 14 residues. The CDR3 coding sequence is TGTGCCAGCAGCTTATCTCTTCGGGGATACGAGCAGTACTTC. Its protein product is CASSLSLRGYEQYF.

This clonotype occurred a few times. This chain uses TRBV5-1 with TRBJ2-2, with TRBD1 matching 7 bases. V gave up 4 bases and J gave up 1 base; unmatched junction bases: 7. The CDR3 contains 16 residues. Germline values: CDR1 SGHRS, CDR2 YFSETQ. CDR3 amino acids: CASSATGTVNTGELFF. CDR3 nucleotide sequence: TGCGCCAGCAGCGCTACCGGGACAGTGAACACCGGGGAGCTGTTTTTT.

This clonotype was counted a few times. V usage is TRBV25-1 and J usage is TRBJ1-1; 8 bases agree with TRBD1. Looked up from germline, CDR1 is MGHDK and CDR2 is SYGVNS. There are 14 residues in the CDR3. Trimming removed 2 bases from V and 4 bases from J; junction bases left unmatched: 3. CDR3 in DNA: TGTGCCAGCAGTGAAGGGCAGGGGGCCACTGAAGCTTTCTTT. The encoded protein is CASSEGQGATEAFF.

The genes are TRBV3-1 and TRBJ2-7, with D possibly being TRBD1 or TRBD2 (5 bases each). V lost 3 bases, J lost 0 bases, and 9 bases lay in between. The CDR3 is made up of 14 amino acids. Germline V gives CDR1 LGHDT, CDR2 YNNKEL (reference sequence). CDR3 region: CASSQRDVSYEQYF. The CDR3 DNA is TGTGCCAGCAGCCAGAGGGACGTCTCCTACGAGCAGTACTTC.

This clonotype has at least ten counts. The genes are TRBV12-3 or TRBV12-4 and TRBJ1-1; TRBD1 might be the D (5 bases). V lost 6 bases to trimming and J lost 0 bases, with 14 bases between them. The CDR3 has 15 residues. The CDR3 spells CASRPPGTVNTEAFF. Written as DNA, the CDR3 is TGTGCCAGCAGGCCCCCCGGGACGGTGAACACTGAAGCTTTCTTT.

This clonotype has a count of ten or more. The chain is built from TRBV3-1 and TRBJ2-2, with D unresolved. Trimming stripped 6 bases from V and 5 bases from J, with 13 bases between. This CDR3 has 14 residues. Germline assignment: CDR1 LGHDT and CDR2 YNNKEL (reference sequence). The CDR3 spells CASRKASGTGELFF. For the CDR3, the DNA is TGTGCCAGCAGAAAAGCATCAGGAACCGGGGAGCTGTTTTTT.

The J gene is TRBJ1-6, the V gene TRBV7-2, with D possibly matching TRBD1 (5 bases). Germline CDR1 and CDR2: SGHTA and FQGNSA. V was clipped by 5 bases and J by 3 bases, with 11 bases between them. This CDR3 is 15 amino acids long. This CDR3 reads CASSVGTVYNSPLHF. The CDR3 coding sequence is TGTGCCAGCAGCGTCGGGACGGTCTATAATTCACCCCTCCACTTT.